Sequencing of this TCR beta chain was carried out in a study of cytomegalovirus exposure and HLA in healthy donors. This PCR relied on a set of 60 Vbeta primers and 13 Jbeta primers. In the authors' methods: Per a later analysis, the number of unique TCR beta chains was roughly 83 million, of which roughly 9.9 million were shared. Method: immunoSEQ multiplex PCR; TCRdb's copy keeps in-frame clones and lacks some. The DNA gave D and trimming, while V, J and clone size come from that table. Here the sample spans 150,000 to 170,000 clones, 70% to 80% being singletons. The V segment lost 4 bases and the J segment 5 bases; nucleotides outside the gene matches: 4. Germline assignment: CDR1 SGHNT and CDR2 YYREEE (reference sequence). The CDR3 covers 13 residues.

This chain joins TRBV5-4 and TRBJ1-1, with TRBD1 matching over 8 bases. Material: PBMCs. This sequence originates from a woman in her 40s in good health and CMV-seronegative. In DNA form, the CDR3 reads TGTGCCAGCAGCCCCGGACAGGGAACTGAAGCTTTCTTT. Its translation: CASSPGQGTEAFF.